Reported below is one T cell receptor (beta chain). The CDR3 totals 15 residues. V lost 7 bases to trimming and J lost 0 bases, with 13 bases between them. Germline CDR1 and CDR2: LGHNT and FRNRAP. This entry belongs to a study of blood T cell repertoires in COVID-19. Study-level information: From T cells, B-cell-depleted T cells, or PBMCs came the material, which was cDNA or gDNA.

Original methodology: From reference gene primer amplification, estimates of nucleated cell counts were derived. Repertoires were generated with immunoSEQ multiplex PCR, while TCRdb's copy carries only in-frame clones and drops some. That table supplies the V and J calls and clone size; D and trimming were determined from the DNA. The table has over 90,000 clones, just over 85% seen once. The sequence came from a human donor in a cohort sampled during active COVID-19. Sample: peripheral blood. The chain recombines TRBV12-5 with TRBJ2-1; possibly TRBD2 for D (6 bases). CDR3 loop: CASARGLSSYNEQFF. In DNA form, the CDR3 reads TGTGCTAGTGCCCGGGGACTGAGCTCCTACAATGAGCAGTTCTTC.